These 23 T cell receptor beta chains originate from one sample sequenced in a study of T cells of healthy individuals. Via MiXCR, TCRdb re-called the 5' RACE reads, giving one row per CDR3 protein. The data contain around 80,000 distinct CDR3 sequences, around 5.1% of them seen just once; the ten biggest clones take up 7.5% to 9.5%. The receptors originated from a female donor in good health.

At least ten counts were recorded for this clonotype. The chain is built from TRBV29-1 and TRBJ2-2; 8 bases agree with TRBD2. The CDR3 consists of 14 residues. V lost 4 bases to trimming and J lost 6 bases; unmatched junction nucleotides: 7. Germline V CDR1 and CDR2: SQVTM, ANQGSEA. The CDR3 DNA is TGCAGCGTTGCCGGAGGACTAGCTCCCGGGGAGCTGTTTTTT. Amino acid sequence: CSVAGGLAPGELFF.

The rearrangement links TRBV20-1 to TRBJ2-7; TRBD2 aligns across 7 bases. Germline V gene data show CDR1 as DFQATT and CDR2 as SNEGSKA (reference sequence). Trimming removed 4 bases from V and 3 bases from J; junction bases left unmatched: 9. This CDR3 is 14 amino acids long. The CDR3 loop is CSATSSAGIYEQYF. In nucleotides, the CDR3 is TGCAGTGCTACAAGCTCAGCGGGGATCTACGAGCAGTACTTC.

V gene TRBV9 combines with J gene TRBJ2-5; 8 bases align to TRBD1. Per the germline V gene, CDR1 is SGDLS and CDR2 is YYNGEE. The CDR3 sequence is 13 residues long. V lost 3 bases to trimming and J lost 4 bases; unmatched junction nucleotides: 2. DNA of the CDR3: TGTGCCAGCAGCGCGACAGGGGTAGAGACCCAGTACTTC. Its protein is CASSATGVETQYF.

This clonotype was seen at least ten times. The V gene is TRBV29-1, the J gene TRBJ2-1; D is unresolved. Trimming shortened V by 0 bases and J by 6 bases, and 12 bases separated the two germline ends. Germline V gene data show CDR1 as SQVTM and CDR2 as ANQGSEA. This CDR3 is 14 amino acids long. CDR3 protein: CSVEDRVTPNEQFF. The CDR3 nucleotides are TGCAGCGTTGAAGATCGTGTTACTCCCAATGAGCAGTTCTTC.

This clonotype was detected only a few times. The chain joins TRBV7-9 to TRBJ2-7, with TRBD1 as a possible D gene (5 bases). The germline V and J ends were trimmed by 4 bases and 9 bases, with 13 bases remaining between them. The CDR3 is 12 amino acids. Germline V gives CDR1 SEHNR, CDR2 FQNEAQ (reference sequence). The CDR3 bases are TGTGCCAGCAGCTCTCAGGGCTTTGGGCAGTACTTC. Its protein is CASSSQGFGQYF.

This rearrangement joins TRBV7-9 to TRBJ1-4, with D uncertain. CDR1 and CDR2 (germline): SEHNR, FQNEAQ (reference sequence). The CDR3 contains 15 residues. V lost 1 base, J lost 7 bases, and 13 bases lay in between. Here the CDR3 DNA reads TGTGCCAGCAGCTTAGTCCCGAAAACCGGTGAAAAACTGTTTTTT. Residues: CASSLVPKTGEKLFF.

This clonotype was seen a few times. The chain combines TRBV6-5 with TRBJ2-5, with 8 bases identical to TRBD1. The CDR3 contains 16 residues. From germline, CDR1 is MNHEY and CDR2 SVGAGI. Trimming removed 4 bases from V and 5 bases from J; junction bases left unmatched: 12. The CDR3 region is CASSSPSRGRRETQYF. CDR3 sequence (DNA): TGTGCCAGCAGTTCTCCGAGCAGGGGGCGTCGCGAGACCCAGTACTTC.

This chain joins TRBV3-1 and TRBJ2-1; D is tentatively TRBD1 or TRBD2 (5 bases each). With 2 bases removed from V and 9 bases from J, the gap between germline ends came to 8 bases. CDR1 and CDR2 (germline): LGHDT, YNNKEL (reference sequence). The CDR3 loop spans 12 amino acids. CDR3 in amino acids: CASSQPGGEQFF. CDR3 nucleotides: TGTGCCAGCAGCCAACCTGGGGGTGAGCAGTTCTTC.

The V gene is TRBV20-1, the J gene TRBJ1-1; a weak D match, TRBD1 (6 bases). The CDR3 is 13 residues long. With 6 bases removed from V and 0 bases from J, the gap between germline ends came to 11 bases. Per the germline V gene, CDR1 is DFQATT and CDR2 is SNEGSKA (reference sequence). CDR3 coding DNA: TGCAGTGCAAACAGGGACTTGAACACTGAAGCTTTCTTT. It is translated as CSANRDLNTEAFF.

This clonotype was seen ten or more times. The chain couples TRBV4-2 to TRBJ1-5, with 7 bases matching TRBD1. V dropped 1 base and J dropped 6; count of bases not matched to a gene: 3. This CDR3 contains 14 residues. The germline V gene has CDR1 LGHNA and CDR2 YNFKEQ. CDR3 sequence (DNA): TGTGCCAGCAGCCAAGGACAGGGAGGTCAGCCCCAGCATTTT. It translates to CASSQGQGGQPQHF.

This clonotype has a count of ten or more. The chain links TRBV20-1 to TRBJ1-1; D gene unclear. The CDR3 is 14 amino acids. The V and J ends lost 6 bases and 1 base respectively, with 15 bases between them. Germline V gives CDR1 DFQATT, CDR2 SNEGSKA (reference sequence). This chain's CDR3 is CSAPPRTGNTEAFF. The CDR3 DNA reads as TGCAGTGCCCCCCCCCGGACGGGGAACACTGAAGCTTTCTTT.

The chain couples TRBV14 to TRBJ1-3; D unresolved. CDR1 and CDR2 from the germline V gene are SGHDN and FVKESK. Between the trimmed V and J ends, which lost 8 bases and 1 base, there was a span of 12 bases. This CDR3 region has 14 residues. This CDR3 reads CASSWMASGNTIYF. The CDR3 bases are TGTGCCAGCTCCTGGATGGCTTCTGGAAACACCATATATTTT.

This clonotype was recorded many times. The CDR3 DNA reads TGTGCCAGCAAACCGGGACTAGCGTTCCGCGACTCCTACAATGAGCAGTTCTTC. Translated: CASKPGLAFRDSYNEQFF. V and J are TRBV6-5 and TRBJ2-1, with TRBD2 identical over 10 bases. In germline, CDR1 is MNHEY, CDR2 SVGAGI. J gave up 0 bases and V 7 bases, and 12 bases lay outside the gene matches. The CDR3 is made up of 18 amino acids.

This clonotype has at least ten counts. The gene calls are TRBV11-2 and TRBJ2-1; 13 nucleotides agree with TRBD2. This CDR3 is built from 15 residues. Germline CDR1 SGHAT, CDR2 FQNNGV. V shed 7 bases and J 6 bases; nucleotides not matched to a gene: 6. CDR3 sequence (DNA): TGTGCCAGCAAACTAGCGGGAGGGCCCTTCAATGAGCAGTTCTTC. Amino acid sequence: CASKLAGGPFNEQFF.

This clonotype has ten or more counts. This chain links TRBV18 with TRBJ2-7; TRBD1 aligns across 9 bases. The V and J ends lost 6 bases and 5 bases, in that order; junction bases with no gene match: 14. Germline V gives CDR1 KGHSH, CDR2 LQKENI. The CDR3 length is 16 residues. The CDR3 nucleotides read TGTGCCAGCTCGCCCAAACCGGGACAGGGTACCCACGAGCAGTACTTC. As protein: CASSPKPGQGTHEQYF.

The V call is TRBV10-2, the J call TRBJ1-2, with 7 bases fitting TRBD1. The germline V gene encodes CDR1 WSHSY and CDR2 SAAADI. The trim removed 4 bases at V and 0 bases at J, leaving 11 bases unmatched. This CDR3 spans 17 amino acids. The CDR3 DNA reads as TGCGCCAGCAGTGTCCAGACCGGGACAGAAGCTAACTATGGCTACACCTTC. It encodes CASSVQTGTEANYGYTF.

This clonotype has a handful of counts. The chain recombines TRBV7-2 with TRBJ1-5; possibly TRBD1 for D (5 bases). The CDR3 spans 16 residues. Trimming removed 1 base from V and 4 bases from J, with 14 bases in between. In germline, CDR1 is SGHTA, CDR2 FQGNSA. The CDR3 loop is CASSLEPGRWNQPQHF. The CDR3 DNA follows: TGTGCCAGCAGCTTAGAGCCAGGGCGGTGGAATCAGCCCCAGCATTTT.

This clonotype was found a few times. The CDR3 DNA follows: TGTGCCAGCAGCCCCGGACAGGGGATTAACTATGGCTACACCTTC. It encodes CASSPGQGINYGYTF. The chain employs TRBV7-9 and TRBJ1-2, with 9 positions matching TRBD1. V gave up 5 bases and J gave up 1 base; unmatched junction bases: 5. CDR1 SEHNR and CDR2 FQNEAQ come from the germline V gene (reference sequence). CDR3 length: 15 residues.

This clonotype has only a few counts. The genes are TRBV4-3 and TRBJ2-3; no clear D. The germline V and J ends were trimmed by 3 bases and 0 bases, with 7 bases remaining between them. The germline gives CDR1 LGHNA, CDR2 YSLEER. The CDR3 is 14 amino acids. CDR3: CASSQSSSTDTQYF. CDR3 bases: TGCGCCAGCAGCCAGTCATCTAGCACAGATACGCAGTATTTT.

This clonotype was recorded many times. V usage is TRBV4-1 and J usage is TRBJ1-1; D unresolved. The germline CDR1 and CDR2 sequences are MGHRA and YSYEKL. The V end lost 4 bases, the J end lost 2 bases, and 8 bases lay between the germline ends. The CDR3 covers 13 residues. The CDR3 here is CASSPDINTEAFF. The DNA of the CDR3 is TGCGCCAGCAGCCCGGATATAAACACTGAAGCTTTCTTT.

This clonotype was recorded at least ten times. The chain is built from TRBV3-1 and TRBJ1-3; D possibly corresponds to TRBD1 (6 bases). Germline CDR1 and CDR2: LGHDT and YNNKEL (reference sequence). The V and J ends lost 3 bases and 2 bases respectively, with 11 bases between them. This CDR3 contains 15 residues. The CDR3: CASSQGGTPGNTIYF. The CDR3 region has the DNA TGTGCCAGCAGCCAGGGGGGGACACCTGGAAACACCATATATTTT.

Written as DNA, the CDR3 is TGCGCCAGCAGCTTGGAACAGGGCTTCTCCTACGAGCAGTACTTC. This codes for CASSLEQGFSYEQYF. The rearrangement links TRBV5-1 to TRBJ2-7, with D tentatively TRBD1 (6 bases). The length of the CDR3 is 15 residues. Germline V CDR1 and CDR2: SGHRS, YFSETQ. Trimming stripped 0 bases from V and 0 bases from J, with 10 bases between. Combining the CDR3 with reference TRBV5-1 and TRBJ2-7 gives the whole variable domain KAGVTQTPRYLIKTRGQQVTLSCSPISGHRSVSWYQQTPGQGLQFLFEYFSETQRNKGNFPGRFSGRQFSNSRSEMNVSTLELGDSALYLCASSLEQGFSYEQYFGPGTRLTVT.

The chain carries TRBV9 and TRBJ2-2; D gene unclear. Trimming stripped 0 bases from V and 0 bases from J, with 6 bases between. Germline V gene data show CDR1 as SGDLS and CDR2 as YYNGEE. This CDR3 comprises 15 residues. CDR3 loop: CASSVDPTNTGELFF. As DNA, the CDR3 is TGTGCCAGCAGCGTAGATCCCACGAACACCGGGGAGCTGTTTTTT.